Sequencing of this T cell receptor (beta chain) was carried out in a study of CD8 T cells in ankylosing spondylitis. Quantitative barcoded 5'-RACE was used to prepare TCR beta libraries. TCRdb used MiXCR to reprocess the 5' RACE reads, holding one entry per CDR3 protein. Here the sample spans a few hundred thousand distinct CDR3 sequences, 15% to 20% being singletons. This clonotype came up a few times. No antigen is known for it. Overall study results and limits: Reports say disease-linked clones showed up significantly more in matched ankylosing spondylitis synovial fluid. About eight highly homologous variants made up a TCR beta motif that seemed to typify ankylosing spondylitis blood. Prior literature has documented some motif variants in synovial fluid and blood from reactive arthritis.

This TCR came from a male donor with ankylosing spondylitis or in good health (not recorded which). Sequenced material: blood, either unsorted or a sorted T cell fraction (not recorded which).

In nucleotides, the CDR3 is TGTGCCAGCAGGGGACCGGGGGGTCCCGCAGATACGCAGTATTTT. It yields the protein CASRGPGGPADTQYF. The J gene is TRBJ2-3, the V gene TRBV2, with TRBD2 matching 7 bases. Germline CDR1 reads SNHLY; CDR2 reads FYNNEI. CDR3 length equals 15 residues. The J segment lost 4 bases and the V segment lost 6 bases, leaving 10 bases of the junction unmatched. The full variable domain, rest sourced from reference TRBV2 and TRBJ2-3, is EPEVTQTPSHQVTQMGQEVILRCVPISNHLYFYWYRQILGQKVEFLVSFYNNEISEKSEIFDDQFSVERPDGSNFTLKIRSTKLEDSAMYFCASRGPGGPADTQYFGPGTRLTVL.